The text below deals with one T cell receptor beta chain. This clone's antigen is unknown. A single base separates this from a much larger clone, so it may be a read error. The library relied on 5' RACE. Sequenced on an Illumina HiSeq 2500. A second about 7 to 11 cycle PCR used a sample-barcoded 5' primer and a J-beta primer mix. A unique molecular identifier was introduced onto each TCR beta cDNA molecule by a template-switch 5' adaptor carrying 12 random nucleotides. Each sample yielded at least 2.5 million CDR3-containing paired-end reads. All of the RNA was converted into first-strand cDNA using the Mint cDNA synthesis kit, with a TRBC-specific oligonucleotide serving as the primer. Following uracil-DNA glycosylase treatment, a first 18-cycle PCR with universal primers M1SS and BC2_uni_R was performed on all cDNA. Per the source publication's procedure: For normalization, 1 million high-quality reads were randomly selected from each sample, with every read carrying a distinct molecular identifier. Instead of being binned into consensus sequences, reads with shared molecular identifiers were discarded. MiTCR, set to a Q25 quality threshold and the strictest error-elimination algorithm, was used for CDR3 identification, clonotype clustering and error correction. A nonparametric unseen species model using Euler transformation provided a lower-bound estimate of total TCR beta diversity. The public reads were run again by TCRdb, first through fastp at Q25 and then through MiXCR, and only productive beta chains were kept. Each CDR3 protein gets just one entry, which takes the most common genes and DNA from the rows behind it. The V and J calls, along with clone size, are taken from TCRdb and not from the paper's own processing. Here the sample has 650,000 or so distinct CDR3 sequences; approximately 52% occur a single time. Around an eighth of the sample goes to the ten largest clones.

Systemically healthy Caucasian individuals from Russia, 39 in total and aged roughly 6 to 100 years, were included as donors. About 9.1 milliliters of peripheral blood were collected from each donor into EDTA-treated Vacutainer tubes. Ficoll-Paque density-gradient centrifugation was used to isolate PBMCs, with at least 7 million per sample. Trizol reagent was used to extract total RNA from the PBMCs, yielding at least 6 micrograms per sample. The percentages of naive CD45RAhigh/CD27high T cells were determined by flow cytometry on a PBMC aliquot from every donor. The data were taken from a study of blood T cells in healthy people across ages (dated by TCRdb to the mid-2010s). About the investigation overall: In model experiments, roughly one uniquely barcoded TCR beta cDNA molecule per two T cells was captured by template switching. To avoid experimental bias, donors of different ages were randomly spread across the sequencing lanes. The donors were divided into four age groups: young (average roughly 17 years), middle-aged (around 37), aged (62) and long-lived (approximately 74). To track age-related changes in TCR beta repertoire diversity, the study relied on deep sequencing normalized with unique cDNA molecular identifiers. For two donors (one aged 18 to 30 and one aged 80 or older), the study analyzed two additional independent replicas of 1 million unique cDNA reads from the same blood draw. What the study reported, not specific to this receptor: There was a strong correlation between observed TCR beta diversity and the percentage of naive T cells measured by flow cytometry. Bulk unsorted PBMC profiling prevented conclusive comparison of naive and antigen-experienced compartments. Observed TCR beta diversity per million T cells fell roughly linearly with age, and a significant reduction was already apparent by age around 44. Estimates of total diversity from one million sequenced T cells were regarded as lower bounds and underestimates. Compared with the aged group, the long-lived group had more naive CD4+ T cells, fewer expanded clones and increased TCR diversity, suggesting age selection. Donor CMV infection status was unknown, potentially confounding age-related changes in expanded clonotypes.

CDR1 and CDR2, looked up from the germline V gene, are SGHRS and YFSETQ. Spanning cysteine to phenylalanine, the CDR3 consists of 14 amino acids. Of all the DNA, just the CDR3 is kept, 42 bases in frame from base 1. The sample comprised blood. The sequence links TRBV5-1 to TRBJ2-4, and possibly TRBD2, on 5 matching bases. This TCR was sampled from a woman older than 75 in good health. The DNA reads TGCGCCAGCAGCTTGTTGCCTAGCTCTATCGAGCAGCACTTC. Its translation reads: CASSLLPSSIEQHF.